Listed below are T cell receptor beta chains from one sample, sequenced in a study of spatial heterogeneity in lung cancer. One entry per CDR3 protein results from TCRdb running MiXCR on the 5' RACE reads. Of over 75,000 distinct CDR3 sequences listed, roughly a fifth are singletons. This specimen consisted of PBMCs, obtained at surgery. These receptors all come from a male donor with early-stage non-small cell lung cancer. CDR3s include the opening cysteine and the closing phenylalanine or tryptophan. Each record gives: clone size, J gene, V gene, D gene, CDR3 length, CDR3 protein, CDR3 DNA. A D gene is named only where the DNA matches it firmly. A clone size is listed for some rows: how often the clone was seen (once, few, many), or a class if it is expanded.

-,TRBJ2-7,TRBV20-1,TRBD2,17,CSASSGTSGRGTYEQYF,TGCAGTGCTTCGTCCGGGACTAGCGGTAGAGGGACCTACGAGCAGTACTTC
few,TRBJ2-4,TRBV18,-,14,CASSQQGTKNIQYF,TGTGCCAGCTCTCAACAGGGAACCAAAAACATTCAGTACTTC
few,TRBJ2-7,TRBV12-3/TRBV12-4,-,14,CASSLGPSLYEQYF,TGTGCCAGCAGTTTAGGGCCCAGTCTCTACGAGCAGTACTTC
many,TRBJ2-7,TRBV7-8,-,14,CASSPGQLTYEQYF,TGTGCCAGCAGTCCCGGACAGCTCACCTACGAGCAGTACTTC
few,TRBJ1-2,TRBV5-1,TRBD1,14,CASSRTGGDYGYTF,TGCGCCAGCAGCCGGACAGGAGGGGATTATGGCTACACCTTC
-,TRBJ1-1,TRBV28,-,14,CASSLDIAVTEAFF,TGTGCCAGCAGTTTGGACATAGCGGTCACTGAAGCTTTCTTT
few,TRBJ2-4,TRBV7-2,-,15,CASSPGPGRRNIQYF,TGTGCCAGCAGCCCCGGGCCGGGACGGAGAAACATTCAGTACTTC
few,TRBJ2-5,TRBV5-4,-,13,CATSPLLQETQYF,TGTGCCACTTCGCCCCTCCTTCAAGAGACCCAGTACTTC
few,TRBJ2-3,TRBV5-5,-,14,CASSLDTLTDTQYF,TGTGCCAGCAGCTTGGACACCCTGACAGATACGCAGTATTTT
-,TRBJ2-7,TRBV6-5,-,15,CASSYSGQIGSEQYF,TGTGCCAGCAGTTACTCAGGCCAAATAGGTTCCGAGCAGTACTTC
-,TRBJ2-7,TRBV5-6,TRBD1,15,CASSLGQGAYYEQYF,TGTGCCAGCAGCTTAGGACAGGGGGCCTACTACGAGCAGTACTTC
-,TRBJ1-2,TRBV28,-,13,CASSLGENYGYTF,TGTGCCAGCAGCCTGGGGGAGAACTATGGCTACACCTTC
few,TRBJ1-1,TRBV5-4,TRBD1,14,CASSPRTGRAEAFF,TGTGCCAGCAGCCCGCGGACAGGGAGGGCTGAAGCTTTCTTT
-,TRBJ1-2,TRBV5-3,-,15,CARSLTTGFNYGYTF,TGTGCCAGAAGCTTGACTACGGGTTTTAACTATGGCTACACCTTC
many,TRBJ1-6,TRBV10-3,TRBD1,12,CAIRTGNSPLHF,TGTGCCATCAGGACAGGGAATTCACCCCTCCACTTT